The clone carrying this T cell receptor beta chain was observed a few times. These data belong to a study of patients and donors after allogeneic stem cell transplantation. A single record per CDR3 protein comes from TCRdb applying MiXCR to the RT-PCR reads. The table lists 800,000 to 1,000,000 distinct CDR3 sequences, more than 15% of them singletons, with 5% to 6.5% in the top ten. Per the germline V gene, CDR1 is LGHNA and CDR2 is YSLEER. Trimming took 1 base from V and 3 from J, leaving 16 bases between them. The CDR3 is 17 amino acids. The sample consisted of blood, either unsorted or a sorted T cell fraction (not recorded which). This receptor was identified in a human donor who was either an allogeneic HSCT recipient or a stem cell or donor lymphocyte infusion donor (not recorded which). It is not recorded whose cells these are; they may come from a transplant donor. The rearrangement links TRBV4-3 to TRBJ2-1; D perhaps matches TRBD1 (6 bases). The CDR3 sequence: CASSQATTGSNYNEQFF. DNA of the CDR3: TGCGCCAGCAGCCAAGCTACTACAGGGTCAAACTACAATGAGCAGTTCTTC.